This T cell receptor beta chain came from a study of T cell responses to AZD1222 COVID-19 vaccine. V gave up 0 bases and J gave up 0 bases, with 6 bases separating them. CDR3 size: 16 residues. Germline V lookup: CDR1 MNHEY, CDR2 SMNVEV (reference sequence). Study conclusions and caveats: Spike-specific TCR breadth and depth grew following two AZD1222 doses. Epitopes outside B.1.351 and B.1.1.7 mutated regions reportedly drew nearly half of spike TCRs.

With regard to this clone: Its antigen is not known.

Clones were sequenced by immunoSEQ multiplex PCR, and TCRdb holds only the in-frame ones, with some missing. In the table there are roughly 100,000 clones, around 92% of which are singletons. This clonotype was sampled from an adult in good health. The source was peripheral blood, collected on day 0 of AZD1222 vaccination. J is TRBJ1-6 and V is TRBV27; no clear D. Here the CDR3 reads CASSLSAGSYNSPLHF. The CDR3 bases are TGTGCCAGCAGTTTATCAGCTGGCTCCTATAATTCACCCCTCCACTTT.